The TCR beta chain under discussion was sequenced for a study of T-cell reconstitution after alpha-beta-depleted transplantation in children. Library preparation (for TCRbeta) was performed with unique molecular identifiers. Via MiXCR, TCRdb re-called the PCR reads, giving one row per CDR3 protein. This table holds about 310,000 distinct CDR3 sequences, more than 20% found once. CDR1 MNHEY and CDR2 SVGAGI come from the germline V gene. This CDR3 comprises 15 residues. With V trimmed by 4 bases and J by 7 bases, 5 bases remained unmatched. This clonotype was seen more than once but under ten times. What it binds is unknown. Study findings and constraints: Several hundred expanded graft clones reportedly were the source of alpha-beta T cells about two months after transplant. There were some patients whose high TCRbeta diversity at day 60 came from surviving recipient T cells and thymic progenitors. At one year after transplant, newly produced T cells mostly accounted for T-cell counts and diversity.

The receptor was derived from a male patient under 18 who had a stem cell transplant for acute lymphoblastic leukemia, so the T cells may come from the graft donor. The source was PBMCs, mostly from graft donor cells, collected 180 days after TCRalphabeta/CD19-depleted stem cell transplant. The V and J genes are TRBV6-5 and TRBJ1-6; TRBD1 aligns across 9 bases. The DNA of the CDR3 is TGTGCCAGCAGTTGGACAGGGGTAGAGAATTCACCCCTCCACTTT. Its translation: CASSWTGVENSPLHF.